This TCR beta chain was obtained from a study of cytomegalovirus exposure and HLA in healthy donors. This CDR3 region has 12 residues. Germline values: CDR1 MDHEN, CDR2 SYDVKM. V was cut by 10 bases and J by 8 bases, with 14 bases left in between. Each of the donors was a healthy bone marrow donor. Nominal health characterized the donors when sampled, though unrecorded immune exposures were likely. A remark on this clone: Its cognate antigen is unknown.

PCR primers comprised 60 Vbeta and 13 Jbeta primers. Clones were read by immunoSEQ multiplex PCR, and TCRdb kept only the in-frame ones, dropping some. The data show more than 130,000 clones, about three quarters seen once. Broader study findings: One variant, a missense change in DCLRE1C, was linked in a later analysis to TCR beta V- and J-gene trimming. A further, later analysis showed that HLA-associated TCR beta chains (compared with equally common others) were more clonally expanded.

This clonotype was obtained from a man aged 35 to 55 in good health and CMV-seropositive. The specimen was PBMCs. The chain employs TRBV28 and TRBJ1-4; D is undetermined. CDR3 region: CATNTVLEKLFF. In DNA form, the CDR3 reads TGTGCCACCAATACAGTTTTGGAAAAACTGTTTTTT.